The 26 T cell receptor beta chains reported below all come from one sample, sequenced in a study of control samples from healthy donors and cancer patients. Repertoires were generated with immunoSEQ multiplex PCR, while TCRdb's copy carries only in-frame clones and drops some. The data contain over 150,000 clones, nearly 96% of them singletons. The sequencing input was blood. The receptors were gathered from a woman in her 30s in good health.

The genes are TRBV7-9 and TRBJ2-1; possible D gene TRBD2, 6 bases. V was trimmed by 1 base and J by 10 bases, leaving 17 bases between them. Germline-derived CDR1 and CDR2 are SEHNR and FQNEAQ (reference sequence). CDR3 length: 15 amino acids. The CDR3 region has the DNA TGTGCCAGCAGCTTAGGTAGCGGACCATACGACGAGCAGTTCTTC. Translated, it gives CASSLGSGPYDEQFF.

The V gene is TRBV5-1, the J gene TRBJ1-4; the match to TRBD1 covers 7 bases. The germline CDR1 and CDR2 sequences are SGHRS and YFSETQ. This CDR3 has 16 amino acids. V gave up 7 bases and J gave up 8 bases; unmatched junction bases: 17. This CDR3 reads CASSRQGPAGGEKLFF. In DNA, the CDR3 is TGCGCCAGCTCAAGACAGGGCCCCGCGGGAGGCGAAAAACTGTTTTTT. Combining the CDR3 with reference TRBV5-1 and TRBJ1-4 gives the whole variable domain KAGVTQTPRYLIKTRGQQVTLSCSPISGHRSVSWYQQTPGQGLQFLFEYFSETQRNKGNFPGRFSGRQFSNSRSEMNVSTLELGDSALYLCASSRQGPAGGEKLFFGSGTQLSVL.

The V and J genes are TRBV19 and TRBJ1-1; TRBD1 agrees at 8 bases. Germline CDR1 LNHDA, CDR2 SQIVND (reference sequence). CDR3 length equals 12 residues. The junction had 3 bases not matched to a gene; V was cut back by 7 bases and J by 5 bases. The CDR3 spells CASKDRGTEAFF. CDR3 DNA: TGTGCCAGTAAAGACAGGGGAACTGAAGCTTTCTTT.

The chain is built from TRBV5-6 and TRBJ1-2; 12 nucleotides line up with TRBD1. This CDR3 contains 15 residues. Germline V gene data show CDR1 as SGHDT and CDR2 as YYEEEE. V lost 4 bases, J lost 5 bases, and 6 bases stayed unmatched. The chain's CDR3 is CASSRDRGPLYGYTF. The CDR3 DNA is TGTGCCAGCAGCAGGGACAGGGGGCCGTTGTATGGCTACACCTTC.

The gene calls are TRBV9 and TRBJ2-6; weak D call: TRBD2 (6 bases). The CDR3 is 17 residues long. Trimming cost V 6 bases and J 0 bases, with 16 bases left between them. Germline V gives CDR1 SGDLS, CDR2 YYNGEE. Here the CDR3 reads CASTAGRGLSGANVLTF. The CDR3 DNA reads TGTGCCAGCACCGCTGGGCGGGGCCTCTCTGGGGCCAACGTCCTGACTTTC.

The chain combines TRBV19 with TRBJ2-3; no definite D call. Germline CDR1 and CDR2: LNHDA and SQIVND (reference sequence). The V end was cut by 1 base, the J end by 6 bases, with 5 bases between. CDR3 length equals 12 residues. CDR3 sequence (DNA): TGTGCCAGTAGTATAGGCAGGGATACGCAGTATTTT. Amino acids: CASSIGRDTQYF.

The chain combines TRBV2 with TRBJ1-1; 7 bases align to TRBD1. J was trimmed by 4 bases and V by 6 bases; bases with no gene match: 8. The germline V gene has CDR1 SNHLY and CDR2 FYNNEI. The CDR3 has 14 amino acids. The CDR3 sequence is CASSELRGLTEAFF. For the CDR3, the DNA is TGTGCCAGCAGCGAATTGAGGGGGCTCACTGAAGCTTTCTTT.

The chain joins TRBV30 to TRBJ2-7; D tentatively fits TRBD1 or TRBD2 (5 bases each). Germline CDR1 reads GTSNPN; CDR2 reads SVGIG (reference sequence). Trimming removed 4 bases at V and 4 bases at J, with 26 bases between. There are 17 residues in the CDR3. CDR3 loop: CAWTSPGDEIPFYEQYF. The DNA of the CDR3 is TGTGCCTGGACCTCTCCTGGGGACGAAATACCCTTTTACGAGCAGTACTTC.

The chain links TRBV19 to TRBJ1-5; D not resolved. There are 13 residues in the CDR3. Trimming stripped 6 bases from V and 1 base from J, with 7 bases between. Germline lookup yields CDR1 LNHDA and CDR2 SQIVND (reference sequence). CDR3 sequence reads: CASSQASNQPQHF. The CDR3 DNA reads TGTGCCAGTAGCCAGGCCAGCAATCAGCCCCAGCATTTT.

This clone has just one count. The rearrangement uses TRBV4-2 and TRBJ1-2; tentative D call: TRBD1 (5 bases). The V gene lost 1 base and the J gene lost 8 bases, with 11 bases spanning the gap. Germline V gene data show CDR1 as LGHNA and CDR2 as YNFKEQ. CDR3 length: 13 residues. The CDR3: CASSQAGWGGYTF. The CDR3 DNA is TGTGCCAGCAGCCAAGCGGGGTGGGGCGGCTACACCTTC.

This chain uses TRBV9 with TRBJ1-4; D unresolved. This CDR3 spans 14 amino acids. V was trimmed by 4 bases and J by 8 bases, leaving 15 bases between them. The germline CDR1 and CDR2 sequences are SGDLS and YYNGEE. The CDR3 region is CASSPDRGWEKLFF. In DNA form, the CDR3 reads TGTGCCAGCAGCCCTGATCGGGGTTGGGAAAAACTGTTTTTT. Based on the CDR3 plus reference TRBV9 and TRBJ1-4, the full variable domain is DSGVTQTPKHLITATGQRVTLRCSPRSGDLSVYWYQQSLDQGLQFLIQYYNGEERAKGNILERFSAQQFPDLHSELNLSSLELGDSALYFCASSPDRGWEKLFFGSGTQLSVL.

The chain recombines TRBV30 with TRBJ1-4; no clear D. Per germline, CDR1 GTSNPN and CDR2 SVGIG (reference sequence). The V and J ends lost 2 bases and 5 bases respectively, with 15 bases between them. The CDR3 consists of 15 residues. The CDR3: CAWSSAHHNNEKLFF. CDR3 nucleotide sequence: TGTGCCTGGAGTTCCGCCCACCACAACAATGAAAAACTGTTTTTT. The full variable domain, completed using reference TRBV30 and TRBJ1-4, is SQTIHQWPATLVQPVGSPLSLECTVEGTSNPNLYWYRQAAGRGLQLLFYSVGIGQISSEVPQNLSASRPQDRQFILSSKKLLLSDSGFYLCAWSSAHHNNEKLFFGSGTQLSVL.

The chain couples TRBV5-8 to TRBJ2-7; tentatively, D is TRBD1 (5 bases). The CDR3 has 13 residues. With 2 bases removed from V and 3 bases from J, the gap between germline ends came to 9 bases. Germline CDR1 and CDR2: SGHTS and YDEGEE. The CDR3 loop is CASSFQGYYEQYF. In nucleotides, the CDR3 is TGTGCCAGCAGCTTCCAGGGCTACTACGAGCAGTACTTC. Full variable domain (rest looked up from reference TRBV5-8 and TRBJ2-7): EAGVTQSPTHLIKTRGQQATLRCSPISGHTSVYWYQQALGLGLQFLLWYDEGEERNRGNFPPRFSGRQFPNYSSELNVNALELEDSALYLCASSFQGYYEQYFGPGTRLTVT.

The chain carries TRBV9 and TRBJ2-1; D not resolved. The V gene lost 0 bases and the J gene lost 4 bases, with 8 bases spanning the gap. The CDR3 consists of 14 residues. Germline CDR1 reads SGDLS; CDR2 reads YYNGEE. CDR3 region: CASSVGNLYNEQFF. CDR3 coding DNA: TGTGCCAGCAGCGTAGGCAACCTTTACAATGAGCAGTTCTTC.

This chain connects TRBV3-1 (or the pseudogene TRBV3-2) to TRBJ2-1; TRBD2 agrees at 16 bases. From germline, CDR1 is LGHDT and CDR2 YNNKEL (reference sequence). The CDR3 runs to 18 residues. V dropped 3 bases and J dropped 5; count of bases not matched to a gene: 7. CDR3: CASSQGLAGGPLNNEQFF. Written as DNA, the CDR3 is TGTGCCAGCAGCCAGGGACTAGCGGGAGGGCCCTTGAACAATGAGCAGTTCTTC.

The chain uses TRBV27 and TRBJ2-7; TRBD1 aligns across 7 bases. Germline V CDR1 and CDR2: MNHEY, SMNVEV (reference sequence). V was clipped by 6 bases and J by 0 bases; unmatched bases: 8. CDR3 length equals 15 residues. The CDR3: CASRKGAQSSYEQYF. In DNA form, the CDR3 reads TGTGCCAGCAGAAAGGGGGCTCAGAGCTCCTACGAGCAGTACTTC.

The chain links TRBV30 to TRBJ1-6; 8 nucleotides match TRBD1. Per germline, CDR1 GTSNPN and CDR2 SVGIG (reference sequence). The CDR3 has 15 amino acids. J was trimmed by 14 bases and V by 0 bases; bases with no gene match: 12. This CDR3 is CAWSVERVDRGSLHF. The CDR3 coding sequence is TGTGCCTGGAGTGTAGAGCGAGTAGACAGGGGTTCCCTCCACTTT.

CDR3 nucleotides: TGTGCCAGTAGTATTGAACTAGAGCAAGAGACCCAGTACTTC. This codes for CASSIELEQETQYF. V and J are TRBV19 and TRBJ2-5; TRBD2 is a possible D gene (5 bases). The CDR3 runs to 14 residues. Germline lookup yields CDR1 LNHDA and CDR2 SQIVND (reference sequence). V lost 3 bases and J 2 bases, leaving 10 bases between the germline ends.

V and J are TRBV13 and TRBJ2-5, with D possibly TRBD2 on 5 matching bases. The V end lost 6 bases, the J end lost 4 bases, and 12 bases lay between the germline ends. In germline, CDR1 is PRHDT, CDR2 FYEKMQ (reference sequence). This CDR3 spans 13 amino acids. The CDR3 region has the DNA TGTGCCAGCAGTTCACTAGTCCGAGAGACCCAGTACTTC. Amino acid sequence: CASSSLVRETQYF.

The J gene is TRBJ1-5, the V gene TRBV10-3; 9 bases are a match to TRBD1. V shed 4 bases and J 7 bases; nucleotides not matched to a gene: 5. Per germline, CDR1 ENHRY and CDR2 SYGVKD. The CDR3 is 14 amino acids. The CDR3 here is CAISGDRDRQPQHF. DNA of the CDR3: TGTGCCATCAGTGGGGACAGGGACCGGCAGCCCCAGCATTTT.

The chain employs TRBV7-9 and TRBJ2-7; 9 bases are a match to TRBD2. Germline values: CDR1 SEHNR, CDR2 FQNEAQ (reference sequence). The V and J ends lost 6 bases and 4 bases, in that order; junction bases with no gene match: 10. The CDR3 is 15 residues long. CDR3 loop: CASSQTAGGHYEQYF. The CDR3 DNA follows: TGTGCCAGCAGTCAAACGGCGGGAGGGCATTACGAGCAGTACTTC.

The genes are TRBV10-3 and TRBJ1-5; unclear D gene. This CDR3 has 12 amino acids. Between the trimmed V and J ends, which lost 0 bases and 9 bases, there was a span of 6 bases. Per germline, CDR1 ENHRY and CDR2 SYGVKD. CDR3 DNA sequence: TGTGCCATCAGTGAGTCAGGCAGGCCCCAGCATTTT. This sequence encodes CAISESGRPQHF.

The chain couples TRBV3-1 (or the pseudogene TRBV3-2) to TRBJ2-5; 9 bases line up with TRBD1. The trim removed 5 bases at V and 5 bases at J, leaving 9 bases unmatched. Germline V gives CDR1 LGHDT, CDR2 YNNKEL (reference sequence). The length of the CDR3 is 15 residues. The CDR3: CASSYPDRGMETQYF. The CDR3 DNA is TGTGCCAGCAGCTACCCGGACAGGGGCATGGAGACCCAGTACTTC.

The chain employs TRBV7-9 and TRBJ2-1, with a possible D match to TRBD2 (5 bases). This CDR3 has 16 amino acids. Germline CDR1 and CDR2: SEHNR and FQNEAQ (reference sequence). V lost 5 bases, J lost 0 bases, and 14 bases lay in between. In nucleotides, the CDR3 is TGTGCCAGCAGCCAAGACTATGAGAGCTCCTACAATGAGCAGTTCTTC. Residues: CASSQDYESSYNEQFF.

CDR3 DNA sequence: TGTGCCAGCAGTCCGTACAGGGGGAGTCAGCCCCAGCATTTT. Translating it yields CASSPYRGSQPQHF. The J gene is TRBJ1-5, the V gene TRBV6-5; 8 bases are shared with TRBD1. CDR1 is MNHEY and CDR2 is SVGAGI in the germline V gene. The CDR3 length is 14 residues. Trimming cost V 5 bases and J 6 bases; bases outside gene matches: 6.

The J gene is TRBJ1-2, the V gene TRBV30; 9 positions match TRBD1. The CDR3 has 14 amino acids. V shed 1 base, J shed 3 bases, and the junction held 3 bases outside the gene matches. CDR1 is GTSNPN and CDR2 is SVGIG in the germline V gene (reference sequence). The CDR3 sequence is CAWSADRGDYGYTF. As DNA, the CDR3 is TGTGCCTGGAGTGCGGACAGGGGCGACTATGGCTACACCTTC.